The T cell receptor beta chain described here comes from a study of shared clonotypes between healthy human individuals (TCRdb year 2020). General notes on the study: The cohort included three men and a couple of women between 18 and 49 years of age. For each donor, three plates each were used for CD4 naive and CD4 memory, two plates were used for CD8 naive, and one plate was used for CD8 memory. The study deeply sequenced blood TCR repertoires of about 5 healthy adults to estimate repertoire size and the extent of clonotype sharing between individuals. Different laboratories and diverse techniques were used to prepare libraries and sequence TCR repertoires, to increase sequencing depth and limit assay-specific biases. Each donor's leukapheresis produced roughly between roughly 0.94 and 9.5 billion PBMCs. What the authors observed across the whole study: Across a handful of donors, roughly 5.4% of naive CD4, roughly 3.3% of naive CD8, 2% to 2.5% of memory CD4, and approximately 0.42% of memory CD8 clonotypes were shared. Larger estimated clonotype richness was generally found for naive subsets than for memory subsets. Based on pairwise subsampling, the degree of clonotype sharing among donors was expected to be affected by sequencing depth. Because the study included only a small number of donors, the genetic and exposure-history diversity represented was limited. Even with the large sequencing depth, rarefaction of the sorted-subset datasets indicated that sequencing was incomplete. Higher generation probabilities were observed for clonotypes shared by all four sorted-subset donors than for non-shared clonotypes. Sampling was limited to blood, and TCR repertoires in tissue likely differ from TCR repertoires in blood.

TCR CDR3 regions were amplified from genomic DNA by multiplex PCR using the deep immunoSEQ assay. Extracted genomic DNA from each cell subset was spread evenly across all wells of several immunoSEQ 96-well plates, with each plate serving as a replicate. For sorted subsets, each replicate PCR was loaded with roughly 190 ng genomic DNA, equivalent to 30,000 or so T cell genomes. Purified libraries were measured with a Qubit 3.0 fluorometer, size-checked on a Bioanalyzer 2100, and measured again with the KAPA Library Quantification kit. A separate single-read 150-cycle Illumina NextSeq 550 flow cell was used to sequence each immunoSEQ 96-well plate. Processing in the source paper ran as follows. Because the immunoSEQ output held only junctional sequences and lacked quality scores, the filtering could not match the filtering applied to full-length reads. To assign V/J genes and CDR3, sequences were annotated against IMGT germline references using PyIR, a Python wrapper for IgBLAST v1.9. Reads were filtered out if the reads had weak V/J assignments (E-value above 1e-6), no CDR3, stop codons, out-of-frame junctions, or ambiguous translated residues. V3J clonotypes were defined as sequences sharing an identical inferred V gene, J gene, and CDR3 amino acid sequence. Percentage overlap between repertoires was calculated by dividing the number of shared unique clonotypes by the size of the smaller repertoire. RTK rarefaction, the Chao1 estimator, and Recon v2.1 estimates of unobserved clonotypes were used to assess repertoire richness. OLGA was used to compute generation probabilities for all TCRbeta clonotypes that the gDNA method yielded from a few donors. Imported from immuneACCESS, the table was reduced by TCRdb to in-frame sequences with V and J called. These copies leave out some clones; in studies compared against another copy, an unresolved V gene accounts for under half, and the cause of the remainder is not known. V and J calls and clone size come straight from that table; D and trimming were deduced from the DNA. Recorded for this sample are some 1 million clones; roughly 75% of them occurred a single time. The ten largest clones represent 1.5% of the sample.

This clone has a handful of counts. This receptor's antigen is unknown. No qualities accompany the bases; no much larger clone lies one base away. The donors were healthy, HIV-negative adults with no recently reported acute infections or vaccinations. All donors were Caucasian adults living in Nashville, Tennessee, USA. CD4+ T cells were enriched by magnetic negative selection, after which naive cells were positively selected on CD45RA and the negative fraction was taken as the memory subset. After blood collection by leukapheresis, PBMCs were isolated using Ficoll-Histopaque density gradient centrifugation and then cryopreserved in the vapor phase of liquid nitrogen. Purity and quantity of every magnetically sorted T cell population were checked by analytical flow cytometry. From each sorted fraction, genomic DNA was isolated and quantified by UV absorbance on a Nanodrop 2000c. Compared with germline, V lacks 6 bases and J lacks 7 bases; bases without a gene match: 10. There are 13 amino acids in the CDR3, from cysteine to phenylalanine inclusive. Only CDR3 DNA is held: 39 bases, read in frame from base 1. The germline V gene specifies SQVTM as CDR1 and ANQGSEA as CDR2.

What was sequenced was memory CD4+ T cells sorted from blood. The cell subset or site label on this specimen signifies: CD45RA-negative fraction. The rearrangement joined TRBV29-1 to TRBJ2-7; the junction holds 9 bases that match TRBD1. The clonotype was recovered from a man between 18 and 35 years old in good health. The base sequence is TGCAGCGTGAAACCGGGACAGGGAATAGAGCAGTACTTC. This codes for CSVKPGQGIEQYF.